Below, 10 T cell receptor beta chains from the same sample are listed, as sequenced in a study of cytomegalovirus exposure and HLA in healthy donors. The PCR had 60 Vbeta and 13 Jbeta primers. Sequenced by immunoSEQ multiplex PCR; TCRdb stores in-frame clones only, minus some. The sample shows 90,000 or so clones, roughly 69% of them seen only once. The source material was PBMCs. The origin of the receptors is a man between 45 and 60 years old in good health and CMV-seronegative.

This clone has more than one count but fewer than ten. The chain recombines TRBV7-8 with TRBJ1-2; the match to TRBD1 covers 8 bases. With 4 bases clipped from V and 8 bases from J, the junction kept 9 bases outside the gene matches. Germline V CDR1 and CDR2: SGHVS, FQNEAQ. This CDR3 is built from 14 residues. The CDR3 DNA reads as TGTGCCAGCAGCTCCAGACAGGGGTTTTACGGCTACACCTTC. Amino acids: CASSSRQGFYGYTF.

A single count supports this clone. The chain uses TRBV30 and TRBJ1-3; D may be TRBD1 (5 bases). Deletions cut 0 bases from V and 6 bases from J, with 12 bases between. This CDR3 contains 14 residues. The germline V gene has CDR1 GTSNPN and CDR2 SVGIG (reference sequence). As DNA, the CDR3 is TGTGCCTGGAGTGTGGGACGGGACTCAAACACCATATATTTT. Amino acid sequence: CAWSVGRDSNTIYF.

The CDR3 sequence: CAWSRGNTGELFF. The CDR3 region has the DNA TGTGCCTGGAGTAGGGGGAACACCGGGGAGCTGTTTTTT. This sequence joins TRBV30 and TRBJ2-2, with a possible D match to TRBD1 (5 bases). The CDR3 loop spans 13 amino acids. The V gene's germline CDR1 is GTSNPN and CDR2 SVGIG (reference sequence). The V end lost 2 bases, the J end lost 1 base, and 5 bases lay between the germline ends.

The rearrangement uses TRBV4-2 and TRBJ1-1; tentatively, D is TRBD1 (6 bases). Per the germline V gene, CDR1 is LGHNA and CDR2 is YNFKEQ. V was clipped by 0 bases and J by 3 bases, with 14 bases between them. The CDR3 consists of 16 residues. The CDR3 region has the DNA TGTGCCAGCAGCCAAGATTGGGGGGGGGCAGACACTGAAGCTTTCTTT. Amino acid sequence: CASSQDWGGADTEAFF.

The chain combines TRBV5-4 with TRBJ2-2; TRBD2 is a possible D gene (5 bases). The CDR3 totals 14 residues. Between the trimmed V and J ends, which lost 0 bases and 7 bases, there was a span of 10 bases. Germline assignment: CDR1 SGHNT and CDR2 YYREEE (reference sequence). DNA of the CDR3: TGTGCCAGCAGCTTGGTGTCCGGGGACGGGGAGCTGTTTTTT. Translating it yields CASSLVSGDGELFF. The variable domain in full, with the rest retrieved from reference TRBV5-4 and TRBJ2-2, is ETGVTQSPTHLIKTRGQQVTLRCSSQSGHNTVSWYQQALGQGPQFIFQYYREEENGRGNFPPRFSGLQFPNYSSELNVNALELDDSALYLCASSLVSGDGELFFGEGSRLTVL.

The chain employs TRBV4-2 and TRBJ2-1; maybe TRBD2 (5 bases). Trimming cost V 5 bases and J 5 bases, with 10 bases left between them. CDR1 and CDR2 (germline): LGHNA, YNFKEQ. The CDR3 runs 13 residues. For the CDR3, the DNA is TGTGCCAGCAGCGGGAGAAGAGACAATGAGCAGTTCTTC. It is translated as CASSGRRDNEQFF.

The gene calls are TRBV15 and TRBJ2-7; 7 positions agree with TRBD1. V was pared by 3 bases and J by 0 bases, with 5 bases of the junction left unmatched. In germline, CDR1 is LNHNV, CDR2 YYDKDF (reference sequence). CDR3 length equals 15 residues. The CDR3 spells CATSSSPGGSYEQYV. As DNA, the CDR3 is TGTGCCACCAGCAGCTCTCCAGGGGGCTCCTACGAGCAGTACGTC.

The chain is built from TRBV27 and TRBJ2-3; D remains unclear. The V end lost 0 bases, the J end lost 8 bases, and 9 bases lay between the germline ends. The CDR3 contains 13 residues. Germline lookup yields CDR1 MNHEY and CDR2 SMNVEV (reference sequence). CDR3: CASSLSPGITQYF. CDR3 DNA: TGTGCCAGCAGTTTATCCCCGGGTATTACGCAGTATTTT.

This chain uses TRBV6-5 with TRBJ2-3, with 9 bases aligning to TRBD2. Germline CDR1 is MNHEY and CDR2 is SVGAGI. CDR3 length: 15 residues. V trimming: 2 bases; J trimming: 1 base; junction bases outside the gene matches: 1. The chain's CDR3 is CASSYGGRGTDTQYF. The CDR3 DNA reads TGTGCCAGCAGTTACGGCGGGAGGGGCACAGATACGCAGTATTTT.

CDR3 protein: CASSEAFREETQYF. DNA of the CDR3: TGTGCCAGCAGTGAGGCTTTTAGGGAGGAGACCCAGTACTTC. The rearrangement uses TRBV2 and TRBJ2-5, with TRBD2 as a possible D gene (5 bases). In germline, CDR1 is SNHLY, CDR2 FYNNEI. This CDR3 comprises 14 residues. With 3 bases removed from V and 5 bases from J, the gap between germline ends came to 13 bases.